This TCR beta chain originates from a study of cytomegalovirus exposure and HLA in healthy donors. Profiled with immunoSEQ multiplex PCR; TCRdb holds only in-frame clones, not every one. This table holds 200,000 or so clones, roughly 80% found once. Sequenced input: PBMCs. The origin of this receptor is a woman aged 18-29 years in good health and CMV-seronegative.

The CDR3 is CASSSGPKGGVYTEAFF. The CDR3 region has the DNA TGTGCCAGTAGTAGCGGGCCAAAGGGAGGGGTGTACACTGAAGCTTTCTTT. V gene TRBV19 combines with J gene TRBJ1-1; D possibly corresponds to TRBD1 (5 bases). The CDR3 is made up of 17 amino acids. Trimming took 4 bases from V and 3 from J, leaving 21 bases between them. In germline, CDR1 is LNHDA, CDR2 SQIVND (reference sequence).